This T cell receptor (beta chain) was captured in a study of regulatory T cells in long-lasting Graves disease (dated by TCRdb to about 2021). Context from the whole study: In the newly diagnosed Graves' disease group, patients had been taking antithyroid drugs for less than 3 months. This study used TCR sequencing and RNA sequencing of peripheral blood to compare persistent Graves' disease patients against newly diagnosed Graves' disease patients. TCR sequencing covered 13 persistent and some 20 newly diagnosed Graves' disease patients, about 35 samples in total. The study was registered as a clinical trial and conducted in China.

Reading the germline V gene gives CDR1 SGDLS and CDR2 YYNGEE. The CDR3 starts with the cysteine, ends with the phenylalanine, and has 14 residues. Only the CDR3 region is kept as DNA, spanning 42 bases read in frame from base 1. The V end gives up 3 bases and the J end 2 bases, leaving 4 bases in the junction not matched to a gene. What the authors observed across the whole study: The authors acknowledged the small sample size as a limitation that may reduce accuracy. Only peripheral blood was studied, because thyroid tissue, the primary lesion, was inaccessible. Sequencing and analysis were restricted to the TCR beta chain. Preferential use of TRBV28, TRBJ1-2 and TRBJ2-5 was observed in persistent disease, whereas TRBV20-1 and TRBJ2-1 were favored in newly diagnosed disease. Persistent patients shared more public clonotypes among themselves (fewer than 3,000) than newly diagnosed patients did (approximately 900). Lower TCR Shannon entropy and fewer highly expanded clones were observed in persistent Graves' disease patients than in newly diagnosed patients, which suggested clonal expansion.

The time point label corresponds to: newly diagnosed GD, antithyroid drugs for less than 3 months. For both TCR sequencing and RNA sequencing, RNA was extracted from PBMCs using TRIzol. Graves' disease was diagnosed according to American Thyroid Association guidelines. Patients were recruited from an endocrinology department in Xi'an, China. Each patient gave 8.5 to 9.5 milliliters of peripheral blood, collected in an EDTA anticoagulant tube. Ficoll Paque Plus density gradient separation was used to isolate PBMCs, and no further T cell sorting was performed. An Agilent 2100 Bioanalyzer and agarose gel were used to check RNA quality, and a NanoDrop 2000 was used to measure RNA concentration. Library prep was done by multiplex PCR. Instrument used: Illumina HiSeq 4000. iRepertoire HTBI primers and Arm-PCR amplification of CDR3 regions were used to construct TCR beta libraries. Before sequencing, the PCR products went through gel purification. The source study handled its data this way. Gene usage analysis of CDR3 amino acid clonotypes used the roughly 60 TRBV and 12 to 15 TRBJ segments found across samples. Filtered high-quality paired reads were merged into contigs using COPE and FqMerger. BLAST was used to align contigs to IMGT TRBV, TRBD and TRBJ reference genes, and CDR3 was defined according to IMGT. Clonotypes above 0.1% frequency were classified as highly expanded clones. Shannon entropy served as the measure of repertoire diversity, while the Gini coefficient captured V-J evenness. Clonotypes shared by more than one individual were considered public. TCRdb itself trimmed the public reads at Q25 with fastp, ran MiXCR and retained productive beta chains. Each record represents a unique CDR3 protein, reported with the most common genes and DNA among its rows. The authors' filters were not applied to this entry. For this sample the table gives about 430,000 distinct CDR3 sequences, of which approximately 16% were detected only once. Approximately 7.8% of the sample is held by the ten biggest clonotypes.

This clonotype came up a few times. The antigen it binds to is not known. No much larger clone exists at a distance of one base, and base qualities are not known. These data also formed part of another study, on T cells in Graves' hyperthyroidism and ophthalmopathy. As described in the second report: A patient counted as having stable Graves' hyperthyroidism if no progression to ophthalmopathy occurred over 18 months of follow-up. The hyperthyroidism patients were between 18 and 65 years old and newly diagnosed, with a disease duration of less than 2 months. Exclusion was applied to patients with uncontrolled infections, other autoimmune diseases, pregnancy or lactation. Diagnoses were based on clinical symptoms, serum thyroxine and TRAb, thyroid ultrasound and orbital computed tomography. The TCR CDR3 was subjected to a first round of RT-PCR using the HTBI primer set and the Qiagen OneStep RT-PCR kit. Most expanded thyroid clonotypes (frequency above 0.001) were also detected in blood, suggesting blood repertoires may reflect thyroid immune responses. A model built on a 13 V-J signature distinguished ophthalmopathy from stable hyperthyroidism, reaching around 88% sensitivity and about 81% specificity in cross-validation and 80%/75% in testing. In validation, progression to ophthalmopathy was predicted by the model with 55% to 71% sensitivity and approximately 78% specificity, a median of about 6.8 months before onset. To identify TCR V-J signatures that set the groups apart, the researchers used a discovery cohort of roughly 100 patients, made up of under 50 with Graves' ophthalmopathy and some 60 with stable Graves' hyperthyroidism. An independent validation cohort of around 19 hyperthyroidism patients and 17 patients who later progressed to ophthalmopathy tested prospective prediction of ophthalmopathy. For training and testing, the approximately 97 patients in the discovery cohort were randomly divided in a 7:3 ratio. In six Graves' hyperthyroidism patients, the study also compared T-cell repertoires from thyroid tissue with T-cell repertoires from blood. Following sampling, methimazole starting at 30 mg daily was given to hyperthyroidism patients, and high-dose intravenous methylprednisolone was given to ophthalmopathy patients. The libraries were constructed in a second round of multiplex PCR and then size-selected and purified. The libraries were sequenced on an Illumina HiSeq2000 using paired-end 100 bp reads. SOAPnuke was used to process the raw data, removing reads that contained adapters or uncalled bases, had a mean Phred below 15, or lacked an exact match to the constant primer or identifier. High-quality paired reads were merged using COPE v1.2.5, and each unique nucleotide sequence was defined as a clonotype. Clonotypes were aligned to IMGT TRBV, TRBD and TRBJ reference segments using MiTCR v1.1. Analysis was restricted to V-J combinations with a frequency above 0.0001, which covered about 99% of repertoires. A TCS score was defined as the ratio between F50 (clonal expansion) and ExV (chaos), using BLOSUM62-based TCRdist between CDR3 peptides within each V-J. Welch's t-statistics and random forest reduced roughly 500 V-J features to under 15, which were used in a naive Bayes classifier (R e1071). No statistical method was used to set the sample size in advance, and investigators knew the group allocation. TCR Vbeta CDR3 sequencing of around 130 peripheral blood samples (approximately 44 ophthalmopathy, 75 or so hyperthyroidism and approximately 17 progressor patients) is reported in the paper.

The sequence derives from a woman aged 40 to 50 with Graves disease. Donor details come from another sample of the same person, matched by shared clones. Recombination connected TRBV9 to TRBJ2-5; 7 bases in the junction line up with TRBD2. The input for sequencing was peripheral blood mononuclear cells (PBMCs), taken at new diagnosis, from a patient treated with antithyroid drugs. The CDR3 protein sequence reads: CASSGGGEQETQYF. The nucleotide sequence reads TGTGCCAGCAGCGGGGGAGGGGAACAAGAGACCCAGTACTTC.